A selection of T cell receptor beta chains follows, all from one sample in a study of control samples from healthy donors and cancer patients. Some clones are missing from TCRdb's copy, which holds only in-frame ones; the method was immunoSEQ multiplex PCR. The data contain roughly 93,000 clones, 85% to 90% of them singletons. The source material was PBMCs. The receptor source for this set is a woman between 50 and 59 years old with colorectal cancer. The conserved cysteine and the conserved F or W are not part of the CDR3 here. The order of the fields is J gene, V gene, CDR3 protein.

J: TRBJ2-2
V: TRBV7-9
CDR3: ASSRQGANTGELF

J: TRBJ2-2
V: TRBV6-1
CDR3: ASSELGGRNGELF

J: TRBJ2-5
V: TRBV5-1
CDR3: ASRWAGSSFTD

J: TRBJ1-4
V: TRBV14
CDR3: ASSRDANEKLF

J: TRBJ2-2
V: TRBV4-1
CDR3: ASSPGTANTGELF

J: TRBJ1-4
V: TRBV18
CDR3: ASSSYRGANEKLF

J: TRBJ1-3
V: TRBV5-1
CDR3: ASSLAGGQGIPGNTIY

J: TRBJ1-2
V: TRBV5-1
CDR3: ASSFEAGGENGYT

J: TRBJ2-2
V: TRBV7-3
CDR3: ASSSGPNTGELF

J: TRBJ2-5
V: TRBV9
CDR3: ASSVGLAGIGTQY

J: TRBJ2-2
V: TRBV5-1
CDR3: ASSPSGLNTGELF

J: TRBJ2-1
V: TRBV4-3
CDR3: ASSPTDRLTYNEQF

J: TRBJ2-3
V: TRBV3-1/TRBV3-2
CDR3: ASSQGIYPNQDTQY

J: TRBJ1-4
V: TRBV7-2
CDR3: ASSSAGVTNEKLF

J: TRBJ2-2
V: TRBV6-5
CDR3: ASSLKPTGGGELF

J: TRBJ1-2
V: TRBV7-2
CDR3: ASSLDQDKTYGYT

J: TRBJ1-5
V: TRBV6-2/TRBV6-3
CDR3: ASSWGRDQPQH

J: TRBJ2-5
V: TRBV6-4
CDR3: ASSELEGETQY

J: TRBJ2-1
V: TRBV28
CDR3: ASSLNVANSPGQTYNEQF

J: TRBJ1-5
V: TRBV6-1
CDR3: ASSESGTGGQPQH

J: TRBJ1-1
V: TRBV6-2/TRBV6-3
CDR3: ASSSQGAQNTEAF

J: TRBJ2-6
V: TRBV28
CDR3: ASSLSDRGANVLT

J: TRBJ1-4
V: TRBV4-1
CDR3: ASSQVGINEKLF

J: TRBJ1-6
V: TRBV14
CDR3: ASSLRTGPPLH

J: TRBJ2-2
V: TRBV7-7
CDR3: ASSFHSGTNTGELF

J: TRBJ2-2
V: TRBV18
CDR3: ASSLTGGRTGELF

J: TRBJ2-2
V: TRBV5-6
CDR3: ASSARDRGVTGELF

J: TRBJ1-5
V: TRBV7-8
CDR3: ASSGQEGQPQH

J: TRBJ2-3
V: TRBV5-1
CDR3: ASSLKRGGTDTQY

J: TRBJ1-4
V: TRBV12-5
CDR3: ASGLALKRGGEKLF

J: TRBJ1-4
V: TRBV6-1
CDR3: ASSELNDGRRGKLF

J: TRBJ1-1
V: TRBV2
CDR3: ASSADWWDTEAF

J: TRBJ2-3
V: TRBV5-1
CDR3: ASSLGGQSTDTQY